These 30 T cell receptor beta chains were all obtained from the same sample, sequenced in a study of T cell clonality in common variable immunodeficiency. The method was immunoSEQ multiplex PCR; TCRdb's version includes in-frame clones alone and lacks a portion of them. The sample has tens of thousands of clones, none seen only once. Sequencing was carried out using peripheral blood mononuclear cells. The receptors derive from a person aged 18-70 years in good health.

This clone was seen repeatedly, ten times or more. The read terminates 3 residues before the CDR3 end, so the remaining end is supplied by the germline J gene. V is TRBV5-6 and J is TRBJ2-5, with 7 bases fitting TRBD1. The trim removed 7 bases at V and 3 bases at J, leaving 6 bases unmatched. Germline CDR1 is SGHDT and CDR2 is YYEEEE. The CDR3 has 13 residues. The CDR3 bases that were read are TGTGCCAGCTCCGGGACAGCTAAAGAGACC. Protein sequence: CASSGTAKET. The entire CDR3 sequence reads CASSGTAKETQYF.

This clone occurred many times. Read data end 3 residues before the CDR3 end; the end is taken from the germline J gene. The chain is built from TRBV5-1 and TRBJ2-2, with D unresolved. V lost 4 bases to trimming and J lost 6 bases, with 10 bases between them. The CDR3 loop spans 13 amino acids. Per germline, CDR1 SGHRS and CDR2 YFSETQ. The covered CDR3 bases are TGCGCCAGCAGCCCACCCCGGGCCGGGGAG. Translating it yields CASSPPRAGE. The full CDR3 sequence reads CASSPPRAGELFF.

The table lists this clone with many counts. The read halts 3 residues ahead of the CDR3 end, with the missing end drawn from the germline J gene. This chain uses TRBV7-6 with TRBJ2-1, with 7 bases fitting TRBD1. Trimming at V came to 5 bases and at J to 4 bases, leaving 8 bases not matched to a gene. Per the germline V gene, CDR1 is SGHVS and CDR2 is FNYEAQ. CDR3 length equals 15 residues. CDR3 region: CASSLGTESYNEQFF. The CDR3 bases that were read are TGTGCCAGCAGCCTAGGGACAGAATCTTACAATGAG.

This clone was counted many times. The read falls 3 residues short of the CDR3 end, and the missing part is taken from the germline J gene. This chain connects TRBV28 to TRBJ2-7; the D is unclear. Trimming took 6 bases from V and 2 from J, leaving 8 bases between them. This CDR3 contains 12 residues. Germline V CDR1 and CDR2: MDHEN, SYDVKM. The DNA read from the CDR3 is TGTGCCAGCAGAGGCGGTCCCTACGAG. Protein sequence: CASRGGPYE. The full CDR3 reads CASRGGPYEQYF. The full variable domain, with the rest looked up from reference TRBV28 and TRBJ2-7, is DVKVTQSSRYLVKRTGEKVFLECVQDMDHENMFWYRQDPGLGLRLIYFSYDVKMKEKGDIPEGYSVSREKKERFSLILESASTNQTSMYLCASRGGPYEQYFGPGTRLTVT.

This clone was picked up many times. A read error may produce the germline difference seen at one junction end. Read sequence stops 3 residues before the CDR3 end, and the germline J gene provides the missing end. The chain employs TRBV4-2 and TRBJ2-7; no definite D call. CDR3 length: 15 amino acids. The germline V gene has CDR1 LGHNA and CDR2 YNFKEQ. CDR3 bases read: TGCGCCAGCAGCCAAGATTATTCCCGAGGCTACGAG. Its protein is CASSQDYSRGYE. The entire CDR3 protein is CASSQDYSRGYEQYF.

This clone was detected many times. The read ends 3 residues shy of where the CDR3 ends; the end is completed using the germline J gene. The rearrangement joins TRBV7-2 to TRBJ2-5, with a possible D match to TRBD1 (6 bases). CDR1 and CDR2 from the germline V gene are SGHTA and FQGNSA. V was shortened by 5 bases and J by 3 bases, with 16 bases between the two germline ends. CDR3 length: 15 amino acids. CDR3 DNA, as far as it was read: TGTGCCAGCAGCCCGGAGGTGGGGGCAAAAGAGACC. This translates into CASSPEVGAKET. The full CDR3 is CASSPEVGAKETQYF.

This clone occurred many times. The read is 3 residues too short to cover the CDR3 end, so that end is filled in from the germline J gene. The chain couples TRBV7-6 to TRBJ2-5; 7 nucleotides agree with TRBD1. The germline V gene encodes CDR1 SGHVS and CDR2 FNYEAQ. Trimming removed 4 bases from V and 2 bases from J; junction bases left unmatched: 10. This CDR3 is built from 16 residues. The part of the CDR3 DNA that was read is TGTGCCAGCAGCTCTCGAGGGGGACAGATTCAAGAGACC. Translating gives CASSSRGGQIQET. Given in full, the CDR3 is CASSSRGGQIQETQYF.

This clone was detected many times. Read coverage stops 3 residues before the CDR3 terminus; the germline J gene supplies the remainder. V gene TRBV5-6 combines with J gene TRBJ2-7; TRBD1 aligns across 7 bases. CDR1 and CDR2 from the germline V gene are SGHDT and YYEEEE. The CDR3 sequence is 14 residues long. V shed 4 bases, J shed 2 bases, and the junction held 6 bases outside the gene matches. The CDR3 region is CASSPGTETYEQYF. The CDR3 DNA, read in part, is TGTGCCAGCAGCCCTGGGACAGAAACCTACGAG.

This clone was found many times. The missing CDR3 end, 3 residues past where the read stops, is filled in from the germline J gene. This rearrangement joins TRBV30 to TRBJ2-7; 8 nucleotides align to TRBD1. The CDR3 loop spans 13 amino acids. Trimming cost V 1 base and J 5 bases; bases outside gene matches: 4. Germline V gives CDR1 GTSNPN, CDR2 SVGIG (reference sequence). This CDR3 is CAWSAQGVDEQYF. Partial CDR3 DNA: TGTGCCTGGAGTGCACAGGGGGTTGACGAG.

This clone was counted only a few times. The observed sequence ends 3 residues before the CDR3 terminus, with the missing tail filled in from the germline J gene. The chain has TRBV11-1 and TRBJ1-1; 7 bases line up with TRBD1. The CDR3 covers 14 residues. The ends lost 2 bases at V and 4 bases at J; junction bases unmatched: 4. Germline V gene data show CDR1 as SGHAT and CDR2 as FQDESV (reference sequence). The CDR3 is CASSLTGAATEAFF. Partial CDR3 DNA: TGTGCCAGCAGCTTAACAGGGGCGGCCACTGAA.

This clone has a count of ten or more. The read terminates 3 residues ahead of where the CDR3 ends, so the germline J gene completes it. The chain joins TRBV7-2 to TRBJ1-1; D gene ambiguous. This CDR3 is 13 amino acids long. The germline V gene encodes CDR1 SGHTA and CDR2 FQGNSA. CDR3 region: CASSPAVGPGAFF. The sequenced CDR3 bases are TGTGCCAGCAGCCCTGCTGTAGGCCCGGGA.

In this sample, this clone turned up many times. Read sequence stops 3 residues before the CDR3 end, and the germline J gene provides the missing end. The chain employs TRBV4-1 and TRBJ2-1, with TRBD2 matching 9 bases. With 6 bases clipped from V and 9 bases from J, the junction kept 9 bases outside the gene matches. Germline CDR1 is MGHRA and CDR2 is YSYEKL. This CDR3 comprises 14 residues. The CDR3 spells CASRGGGRAGEQFF. The covered CDR3 bases are TGCGCCAGCAGAGGGGGCGGGAGGGCCGGTGAG.

This clone showed up many times. The CDR3 end is not reached by the read, which stops 3 residues before it; the germline J gene fills it in. This chain links TRBV30 with TRBJ2-7; 7 bases are shared with TRBD1. Germline lookup yields CDR1 GTSNPN and CDR2 SVGIG (reference sequence). The CDR3 contains 15 residues. The ends lost 5 bases at V and 2 bases at J; junction bases unmatched: 12. The CDR3 DNA, read in part, is TGTGCCTGGTACCCGGGGCAGGGGGTACCCTACGAG. Protein sequence: CAWYPGQGVPYE. The CDR3 as a whole reads CAWYPGQGVPYEQYF.

This clone was detected ten times or more. The CDR3 is cut off 3 residues early in the read; its end comes from the germline J gene. The chain employs TRBV7-2 and TRBJ2-4, with TRBD2 matching 14 bases. V trimming: 0 bases; J trimming: 5 bases; junction bases outside the gene matches: 6. The CDR3 loop spans 18 amino acids. Germline V gives CDR1 SGHTA, CDR2 FQGNSA. The covered CDR3 bases are TGTGCCAGCAGCTTAGCCCGACTAGCGGGAGGGCCACAAAACATT. As protein: CASSLARLAGGPQNI. The CDR3, in full, reads CASSLARLAGGPQNIQYF. The variable domain in full, completed from reference TRBV7-2 and TRBJ2-4, reads GAGVSQSPSNKVTEKGKDVELRCDPISGHTALYWYRQSLGQGLEFLIYFQGNSAPDKSGLPSDRFSAERTGGSVSTLTIQRTQQEDSAVYLCASSLARLAGGPQNIQYFGAGTRLSVL.

Ten or more counts support this clone. The observed sequence ends 3 residues before the CDR3 terminus, with the missing tail filled in from the germline J gene. The chain couples TRBV7-2 to TRBJ1-1; 11 nucleotides align to TRBD1. This CDR3 contains 14 residues. The germline V gene has CDR1 SGHTA and CDR2 FQGNSA. The trim removed 3 bases at V and 7 bases at J, leaving 4 bases unmatched. The sequenced part of the CDR3 DNA is TGTGCCAGCAGCTTGGACAGGGGGCCGGGTGAA. Protein sequence: CASSLDRGPGE. From start to end, the CDR3 is CASSLDRGPGEAFF.

Ten or more counts support this clone. One junction end does not reproduce the germline sequence, and a read error may be involved. The read gets to within 3 residues of the CDR3 end, and the germline J gene fills in the rest. This chain uses TRBV6-1 with TRBJ2-7; the match to TRBD1 covers 8 bases. This CDR3 has 15 amino acids. Germline-derived CDR1 and CDR2 are MNHNS and SASEGT. Incomplete CDR3 DNA: TGTGCCAGCAGTGAGGGAGGACAGGGCTCCCACGAG. As protein: CASSEGGQGSHE. The CDR3 in full is CASSEGGQGSHEQYF.

This clone was detected ten times or more. From the germline J gene comes the end of the CDR3, since the read stops 3 residues before it. J is TRBJ2-3 and V is TRBV7-6; weak D call: TRBD2 (5 bases). The CDR3 has 15 amino acids. V gave up 6 bases and J gave up 0 bases, with 13 bases separating them. Germline CDR1 SGHVS, CDR2 FNYEAQ. The sequenced part of the CDR3 DNA is TGTGCCAGCAGTCAAGGACTGCCTAGCACAGATACG. The encoded protein is CASSQGLPSTDT. The entire CDR3 reads CASSQGLPSTDTQYF.

With regard to this clone: The read finishes 3 residues shy of the CDR3 end, and the germline J gene is used to complete it. This sequence joins TRBV20-1 and TRBJ2-3, with D tentatively TRBD1 (6 bases). V was trimmed by 3 bases and J by 2 bases, leaving 9 bases between them. The CDR3 spans 13 residues. Germline lookup yields CDR1 DFQATT and CDR2 SNEGSKA (reference sequence). Here the CDR3 reads CSARTGFTDTQYF. The DNA read from the CDR3 is TGCAGTGCTAGGACAGGTTTCACAGATACG.

This clone was picked up many times. Read data end 3 residues before the CDR3 end; the end is taken from the germline J gene. This chain links TRBV29-1 with TRBJ2-7; D possibly corresponds to TRBD2 (7 bases). The V end lost 7 bases, the J end lost 3 bases, and 22 bases lay between the germline ends. The CDR3 runs 15 residues. Germline V gene sequence: CDR1 SQVTM, CDR2 ANQGSEA. The CDR3 is CSAGRGAGVLYEQYF. The CDR3 bases that were read are TGCAGCGCTGGTAGGGGGGCGGGGGTCCTCTACGAG.

This clone was counted at least ten times. From the germline J gene comes the end of the CDR3, since the read stops 3 residues before it. The chain is built from TRBV7-9 and TRBJ1-2, with 8 bases matching TRBD1. The CDR3 is 15 amino acids. J gave up 4 bases and V 0 bases, and 4 bases lay outside the gene matches. Looked up from germline, CDR1 is SEHNR and CDR2 is FQNEAQ (reference sequence). CDR3 bases read: TGTGCCAGCAGCTTAGCGACAGGGGTAGGCTATGGC. Its protein product is CASSLATGVGYG. The entire CDR3 protein reads CASSLATGVGYGYTF.

This clone was counted many times. The read terminates 3 residues ahead of where the CDR3 ends, so the germline J gene completes it. The V and J genes are TRBV5-1 and TRBJ1-2; no clear D. Germline V lookup: CDR1 SGHRS, CDR2 YFSETQ. Trimming removed 0 bases from V and 1 base from J, with 4 bases in between. The CDR3 covers 13 residues. This chain's CDR3 is CASSLDSNYGYTF. The sequenced CDR3 bases are TGCGCCAGCAGCTTGGACAGTAACTATGGC.

Many counts were recorded for this clone. With the read ending 3 residues before the CDR3 end, the germline J gene is used to fill in that end. The rearrangement uses TRBV2 and TRBJ2-1; 7 bases align to TRBD2. Germline lookup yields CDR1 SNHLY and CDR2 FYNNEI. Losses at the gene ends were 6 bases for V and 0 bases for J; bases not matched to a gene: 5. The CDR3 covers 15 residues. The CDR3 sequence: CASSVLANSYNEQFF. The covered CDR3 bases are TGTGCCAGCAGCGTACTAGCGAACTCCTACAATGAG.

A remark on this clone: The read ends 3 residues shy of where the CDR3 ends; the end is completed using the germline J gene. The V call is TRBV18, the J call TRBJ2-3; 11 nucleotides align to TRBD2. CDR1 is KGHSH and CDR2 is LQKENI in the germline V gene. There are 14 residues in the CDR3. The V gene end was trimmed by 6 bases and the J gene end by 5 bases; junction bases not matched to a gene: 4. The CDR3 loop reads CASSHGLAGDTQYF. Partial CDR3 DNA: TGTGCCAGCTCCCACGGACTAGCGGGAGATACG. Drawing the rest from reference TRBV18 and TRBJ2-3, the complete variable domain is NAGVMQNPRHLVRRRGQEARLRCSPMKGHSHVYWYRQLPEEGLKFMVYLQKENIIDESGMPKERFSAEFPKEGPSILRIQQVVRGDSAAYFCASSHGLAGDTQYFGPGTRLTVL.

This clone was counted many times. The CDR3 loop reads CASSPGLAGGEGEQFF. The DNA read from the CDR3 is TGTGCCAGCAGTCCCGGACTAGCGGGAGGGGAGGGTGAG. The rearrangement uses TRBV2 and TRBJ2-1, with 15 bases fitting TRBD2. The read stops 3 residues short of the end of the CDR3; the missing end is completed from the germline J gene. The CDR3 has 16 residues. V lost 5 bases to trimming and J lost 9 bases; unmatched junction nucleotides: 8. Germline values: CDR1 SNHLY, CDR2 FYNNEI.

This clone was counted many times. The observed sequence ends 3 residues before the CDR3 terminus, with the missing tail filled in from the germline J gene. The V gene is TRBV5-1, the J gene TRBJ2-5; 7 nucleotides align to TRBD2. With V trimmed by 4 bases and J by 4 bases, 13 bases remained unmatched. Germline CDR1 SGHRS, CDR2 YFSETQ. The CDR3 is 16 residues long. The sequenced part of the CDR3 DNA is TGCGCCAGCAGCGGGTCTAGCGGAGACCCCAGAGAGACC. Translation: CASSGSSGDPRET. The CDR3 reads in full as CASSGSSGDPRETQYF.

Many counts were recorded for this clone. The sequence runs out 3 residues before the end of the CDR3; the remainder is reconstructed from the germline J gene. This chain joins TRBV29-1 and TRBJ2-3; D is uncertain. The germline V and J ends were trimmed by 3 bases and 6 bases, with 22 bases remaining between them. Looked up from germline, CDR1 is SQVTM and CDR2 is ANQGSEA. CDR3 length: 16 residues. The CDR3 is CSVDSPSVSEEDTQYF. CDR3 DNA (partial): TGCAGCGTTGATTCTCCTTCGGTGAGCGAGGAGGATACG.

Ten or more counts support this clone. The read terminates 3 residues before the CDR3 end, so the remaining end is supplied by the germline J gene. The chain employs TRBV5-1 and TRBJ2-3; D gene unclear. The V gene's germline CDR1 is SGHRS and CDR2 YFSETQ. The CDR3 length is 13 residues. The germline V and J ends were trimmed by 1 base and 6 bases, with 9 bases remaining between them. Incomplete CDR3 DNA: TGCGCCAGCAGCTTGATACTCTTCGATACG. It specifies CASSLILFDT. The CDR3 reads in full as CASSLILFDTQYF.

In this sample, this clone turned up many times. The observed sequence ends 3 residues before the CDR3 terminus, with the missing tail filled in from the germline J gene. The genes are TRBV5-4 and TRBJ2-7, with 7 bases identical to TRBD1. With 4 bases clipped from V and 2 bases from J, the junction kept 6 bases outside the gene matches. Germline lookup yields CDR1 SGHNT and CDR2 YYREEE (reference sequence). This CDR3 region has 14 residues. The sequenced part of the CDR3 DNA is TGTGCCAGCAGCCGACAGGGAGAAACCTACGAG. Protein sequence: CASSRQGETYE. The complete CDR3 sequence is CASSRQGETYEQYF. Full variable domain (remainder filled in from reference TRBV5-4 and TRBJ2-7): ETGVTQSPTHLIKTRGQQVTLRCSSQSGHNTVSWYQQALGQGPQFIFQYYREEENGRGNFPPRFSGLQFPNYSSELNVNALELDDSALYLCASSRQGETYEQYFGPGTRLTVT.

On this clone itself: The DNA ends 3 residues before the CDR3 does, and the rest of the CDR3 is filled in from the germline J gene. This chain connects TRBV20-1 to TRBJ2-5; D unresolved. Per the germline V gene, CDR1 is DFQATT and CDR2 is SNEGSKA (reference sequence). V lost 0 bases and J lost 5, with 13 bases in between. The CDR3 has 14 residues. The CDR3 region is CSARDRSGSETQYF. The CDR3 DNA, read in part, is TGCAGTGCTAGAGATAGGTCAGGAAGCGAGACC.

This clone was counted ten times or more. The CDR3 extends 3 residues past the end of the read, so its final part is completed from the germline J gene. V is TRBV19 and J is TRBJ2-1; tentative D call: TRBD2 (6 bases). CDR1 LNHDA and CDR2 SQIVND come from the germline V gene (reference sequence). The V and J ends lost 3 bases and 6 bases respectively, with 24 bases between them. This CDR3 is built from 18 residues. The DNA read from the CDR3 is TGTGCCAGTAGTATCTATAACTCGTTCGGGGGTATAGGCAATGAG. Residues: CASSIYNSFGGIGNE. The CDR3 reads in full as CASSIYNSFGGIGNEQFF.